The T cell receptor beta chain described here comes from a study of CD8 T cells in ankylosing spondylitis. About this clonotype itself: Its antigen is as yet unknown.

Deletions cut 7 bases from V and 0 bases from J, with 10 bases between. Germline V gives CDR1 DFQATT, CDR2 SNEGSKA (reference sequence). This CDR3 is built from 12 residues. Study-wide results and caveats: Relatively rare in peripheral blood, disease-linked clones were also CD8+.

By quantitative 5'-RACE with molecular barcodes, the TCR beta libraries were made. TCRdb independently ran MiXCR on the 5' RACE reads; one entry per CDR3 protein. The repertoire holds 200,000 to 300,000 distinct CDR3 sequences, with around 32% as singletons. Sequenced sample: blood, either unsorted or a sorted T cell fraction (not recorded which). The genes are TRBV20-1 and TRBJ2-7, with D unclear. The receptor comes from a male donor with ankylosing spondylitis or in good health (not recorded which). This CDR3 is CSVNRNSYEQYF. CDR3 DNA: TGCAGTGTCAACCGTAACTCCTACGAGCAGTACTTC.